These 11 T cell receptor beta chains came from one sample sequenced in a study of beta chain features in type 1 diabetes. Expressed TCRB transcripts were sequenced because the entire RNA isolate underwent reverse transcription. Using immunoSEQ multiplex PCR, the repertoire was profiled, and TCRdb retains in-frame clones only, with some absent. The sample contains 110,000 to 150,000 clones, 9% to 10% of which appear only once. Sample: central memory CD4+ T cells from blood. The receptors were sampled from a middle-aged woman in good health.

This clone was seen a handful of times. The chain couples TRBV2 to TRBJ1-5; the D gene is possibly TRBD1 (6 bases). Germline V gene data show CDR1 as SNHLY and CDR2 as FYNNEI. CDR3 size: 14 residues. Between the trimmed V and J ends, which lost 6 bases and 6 bases, there was a span of 15 bases. This CDR3 reads CASSSQGGGQPQHF. CDR3 DNA sequence: TGTGCCAGCAGCTCACAGGGAGGGGGTCAGCCCCAGCATTTT.

This clone was observed a few times. This chain links TRBV5-1 with TRBJ2-1; 15 nucleotides agree with TRBD2. The junction had 9 bases not matched to a gene; V was cut back by 4 bases and J by 7 bases. Germline V gene data show CDR1 as SGHRS and CDR2 as YFSETQ. The CDR3 totals 17 residues. As DNA, the CDR3 is TGCGCCAGCAGCGCCGGTGGACTAGCGGGGGGGCAGAATGAGCAGTTCTTC. Its protein is CASSAGGLAGGQNEQFF.

This clone showed up many times. One end of the junction does not line up with germline, which may come from a read error. This chain joins TRBV7-9 and TRBJ1-5; TRBD1 aligns across 8 bases. CDR1 is SEHNR, CDR2 FQNEAQ, per germline (reference sequence). This CDR3 spans 11 amino acids. In DNA, the CDR3 is TGTGCCAGCAGCTCGATGGGACAGGCTGAGTTT. Amino acid sequence: CASSSMGQAEF.

This clone showed up just a few times. The rearrangement uses TRBV6-8 and TRBJ2-7; 7 bases fit TRBD2. J gave up 7 bases and V 6 bases, and 18 bases lay outside the gene matches. This CDR3 is 16 amino acids long. CDR1 and CDR2 from the germline V gene are MNHGY and SAAAGT. The CDR3 loop reads CASSPRRGDPGGEQYF. CDR3 in DNA: TGTGCCAGCAGCCCCCGTCGGGGGGACCCGGGGGGAGAGCAGTACTTC.

This clone appeared a few times. The rearrangement joins TRBV2 to TRBJ1-1; D not resolved. Germline V gene lookup returns CDR1 SNHLY and CDR2 FYNNEI. V was clipped by 7 bases and J by 1 base, with 13 bases between them. The CDR3 is made up of 14 amino acids. In DNA form, the CDR3 reads TGTGCCAGCACCCTGCTTGGGAGGAACACTGAAGCTTTCTTT. It specifies CASTLLGRNTEAFF.

This clone has a handful of counts. Other nucleotide sequences in the sample specify the same CDR3. This CDR3 is CASSPGQGYGYTF. CDR3 DNA sequence: TGTGCCAGCAGCCCAGGACAGGGCTATGGCTACACCTTC. The chain employs TRBV7-2 and TRBJ1-2, with 8 bases aligning to TRBD1. Germline values: CDR1 SGHTA, CDR2 FQGNSA. V was clipped by 5 bases and J by 4 bases; unmatched bases: 3. This CDR3 is 13 amino acids long.

This clone has more than one count but fewer than ten. The chain recombines TRBV7-2 with TRBJ2-5; 10 nucleotides match TRBD2. The V segment lost 4 bases and the J segment 5 bases; nucleotides outside the gene matches: 1. Germline CDR1 reads SGHTA; CDR2 reads FQGNSA. This CDR3 has 13 residues. CDR3 nucleotides: TGTGCCAGCAGCTGGACTAGCGGCGAGACCCAGTACTTC. This translates into CASSWTSGETQYF.

This clone appeared a few times. V and J are TRBV7-2 and TRBJ1-2, with a weak D call TRBD1 (5 bases). CDR3 length: 15 amino acids. The V end was cut by 7 bases, the J end by 1 base, with 16 bases between. The V gene's germline CDR1 is SGHTA and CDR2 FQGNSA. In DNA, the CDR3 is TGTGCCAGCAACGACCCCTGGACACATAACTATGGCTACACCTTC. Its protein product is CASNDPWTHNYGYTF.

The chain is built from TRBV15 and TRBJ2-7; 7 bases map to TRBD1. This CDR3 contains 18 residues. CDR1 LNHNV and CDR2 YYDKDF come from the germline V gene (reference sequence). After removal of 2 bases from V and 3 bases from J, the junction contained 16 bases not matched to a gene. The CDR3 is CATSRTGTVASRDYEQYF. The CDR3 DNA sequence: TGTGCCACCAGCAGAACCGGGACAGTCGCCAGCCGGGACTACGAGCAGTACTTC. The whole variable domain, filled in from reference TRBV15 and TRBJ2-7, reads DAMVIQNPRYQVTQFGKPVTLSCSQTLNHNVMYWYQQKSSQAPKLLFHYYDKDFNNEADTPDNFQSRRPNTSFCFLDIRSPGLGDTAMYLCATSRTGTVASRDYEQYFGPGTRLTVT.

The CDR3 DNA sequence: TGCGCCAGCAGCCTAGACCACCGGGACAGGGACTATGGCTACACCTTC. It specifies CASSLDHRDRDYGYTF. The chain joins TRBV4-3 to TRBJ1-2; 9 bases are a match to TRBD1. This CDR3 region has 16 residues. Losses at the gene ends were 4 bases for V and 3 bases for J; bases not matched to a gene: 9. Germline CDR1 reads LGHNA; CDR2 reads YSLEER.

The chain employs TRBV13 and TRBJ1-1; D ambiguous. V was clipped by 5 bases and J by 0 bases, with 13 bases between them. The CDR3 covers 15 residues. Per the germline V gene, CDR1 is PRHDT and CDR2 is FYEKMQ (reference sequence). Here the CDR3 reads CASSRGSPLNTEAFF. The CDR3, as DNA: TGTGCCAGCAGCCGAGGTTCGCCTCTGAACACTGAAGCTTTCTTT.